This passage covers 15 T cell receptor beta chains from one sample sequenced in a study of blood T cell repertoires in COVID-19 (dated by TCRdb to between 2020 and 2021). Library prep was done by the immunoSEQ multiplex PCR assay. Sourced from immuneACCESS, this table was stored by TCRdb with only in-frame sequences that have V and J called. A share of the clones is absent; for the studies checked, an unresolved V gene accounts for under half, and the remainder has no known explanation. The sample records 150,000 to 200,000 clones, around 79% of which are singletons. The top ten clonotypes cover roughly 5.6% of the sample. Sequencing was performed on peripheral blood. Receptors were obtained from a woman between 40 and 50 years old with COVID-19, enrolled during active disease.

The sample holds a few counts of this clone. This chain joins TRBV5-6 and TRBJ1-4; TRBD1 matches at 7 bases. Losses at the gene ends were 0 bases for V and 7 bases for J; bases not matched to a gene: 6. Germline V CDR1 and CDR2: SGHDT, YYEEEE. The CDR3 length is 15 residues. The CDR3 is CASSLGGGVSEKLFF. For the CDR3, the DNA is TGTGCCAGCAGCTTGGGAGGGGGCGTCAGTGAAAAACTGTTTTTT.

The gene calls are TRBV27 and TRBJ1-4, with TRBD1 matching 7 bases. The CDR3 has 14 residues. With V trimmed by 3 bases and J by 5 bases, 3 bases remained unmatched. The V gene's germline CDR1 is MNHEY and CDR2 SMNVEV (reference sequence). The CDR3 region is CASSFDRENEKLFF. In nucleotides, the CDR3 is TGTGCCAGCAGTTTTGACAGGGAAAATGAAAAACTGTTTTTT. The full variable domain, completed using reference TRBV27 and TRBJ1-4, is EAQVTQNPRYLITVTGKKLTVTCSQNMNHEYMSWYRQDPGLGLRQIYYSMNVEVTDKGDVPEGYKVSRKEKRNFPLILESPSPNQTSLYFCASSFDRENEKLFFGSGTQLSVL.

In this sample, this clone turned up once. This sequence joins TRBV25-1 and TRBJ1-2; D gene ambiguous. Germline CDR1 is MGHDK and CDR2 is SYGVNS. The CDR3 sequence is 16 residues long. V gave up 3 bases and J gave up 3 bases, with 17 bases separating them. CDR3 in amino acids: CASSDAGGQAYYGYTF. CDR3 nucleotide sequence: TGTGCCAGCAGTGACGCGGGAGGGCAGGCGTACTATGGCTACACCTTC.

The genes are TRBV5-6 and TRBJ2-5; 14 nucleotides match TRBD2. The V gene's germline CDR1 is SGHDT and CDR2 YYEEEE. This CDR3 contains 17 residues. Trimming removed 2 bases from V and 5 bases from J; junction bases left unmatched: 8. The CDR3 sequence is CASSFGTSGSSAETQYF. CDR3 sequence (DNA): TGTGCCAGCAGCTTCGGGACTAGCGGGAGTAGCGCCGAGACCCAGTACTTC. The complete variable domain, with remaining parts taken from reference TRBV5-6 and TRBJ2-5, reads DAGVTQSPTHLIKTRGQQVTLRCSPKSGHDTVSWYQQALGQGPQFIFQYYEEEERQRGNFPDRFSGHQFPNYSSELNVNALLLGDSALYLCASSFGTSGSSAETQYFGPGTRLLVL.

The V gene is TRBV6-1, the J gene TRBJ2-1; D uncertain. The germline gives CDR1 MNHNS, CDR2 SASEGT. The CDR3 extends over 11 amino acids. With 2 bases removed from V and 8 bases from J, the gap between germline ends came to 4 bases. CDR3 in amino acids: CASSERDEQFF. The CDR3 DNA reads as TGTGCCAGCAGTGAACGGGATGAGCAGTTCTTC.

The chain is built from TRBV28 and TRBJ2-1; D is undetermined. Germline V lookup: CDR1 MDHEN, CDR2 SYDVKM. The V and J ends lost 3 bases and 5 bases respectively, with 11 bases between them. CDR3 size: 14 residues. This CDR3 reads CASSFTQENNEQFF. As DNA, the CDR3 is TGTGCCAGCAGTTTCACCCAGGAAAACAATGAGCAGTTCTTC. The full variable domain, rest sourced from reference TRBV28 and TRBJ2-1, is DVKVTQSSRYLVKRTGEKVFLECVQDMDHENMFWYRQDPGLGLRLIYFSYDVKMKEKGDIPEGYSVSREKKERFSLILESASTNQTSMYLCASSFTQENNEQFFGPGTRLTVL.

The chain is built from TRBV6-5 and TRBJ2-3, with TRBD2 matching 9 bases. With V trimmed by 9 bases and J by 4 bases, 8 bases remained unmatched. The CDR3 is 14 residues long. CDR1 and CDR2 from the germline V gene are MNHEY and SVGAGI. The CDR3 loop is CASSASGTADTQYF. The DNA of the CDR3 is TGTGCCAGTTCAGCTAGCGGGACCGCAGATACGCAGTATTTT.

In DNA, the CDR3 is TGTGCCAGTAGTACCTGGACAGGGCTCTTGGCGAACACTGAAGCTTTCTTT. Residues: CASSTWTGLLANTEAFF. The rearrangement joins TRBV19 to TRBJ1-1; 8 bases fit TRBD1. This CDR3 comprises 17 residues. Germline CDR1 LNHDA, CDR2 SQIVND (reference sequence). Unmatched junction bases numbered 11, after V lost 4 bases and J lost 1 base.

This sequence joins TRBV19 and TRBJ2-3; D gene uncertain. Germline V gives CDR1 LNHDA, CDR2 SQIVND (reference sequence). The germline V and J ends were trimmed by 5 bases and 4 bases, with 4 bases remaining between them. The CDR3 runs 11 residues. The CDR3 loop reads CASSSADTQYF. CDR3 nucleotides: TGTGCCAGTAGTTCTGCAGATACGCAGTATTTT. Based on the CDR3 plus reference TRBV19 and TRBJ2-3, the full variable domain is DGGITQSPKYLFRKEGQNVTLSCEQNLNHDAMYWYRQDPGQGLRLIYYSQIVNDFQKGDIAEGYSVSREKKESFPLTVTSAQKNPTAFYLCASSSADTQYFGPGTRLTVL.

The chain combines TRBV3-1 (or the pseudogene TRBV3-2) with TRBJ2-3; 9 bases are a match to TRBD2. J lost 1 base, V lost 3 bases, and 5 bases had no gene match. The CDR3 is 16 amino acids. Germline V gives CDR1 LGHDT, CDR2 YNNKEL (reference sequence). CDR3 DNA: TGTGCCAGCAGCCATTGGGGCGGGGGGGGCACAGATACGCAGTATTTT. It encodes CASSHWGGGGTDTQYF.

This clone was counted between two and nine times. For the CDR3, the DNA is TGTGCCAGCAGCCCGCAGGGACTAGCCTCAGGTGGTGAGCAGTTCTTC. This codes for CASSPQGLASGGEQFF. The chain joins TRBV7-2 to TRBJ2-1, with 9 bases matching TRBD2. The CDR3 has 16 residues. Per the germline V gene, CDR1 is SGHTA and CDR2 is FQGNSA. With 5 bases clipped from V and 9 bases from J, the junction kept 14 bases outside the gene matches.

Here the CDR3 DNA reads TGTGCCAGCAGCTTACGCTGGGGAGTCGACACCGGGGAGCTGTTTTTT. This translates into CASSLRWGVDTGELFF. The V gene is TRBV7-3, the J gene TRBJ2-2; weak D call: TRBD2 (5 bases). V was cut by 2 bases and J by 3 bases, with 13 bases left in between. The CDR3 has 16 residues. Germline V gene sequence: CDR1 SGHTA, CDR2 FQGTGA.

The DNA for the CDR3 is TGTGCCAGCAGCCGACAGCAGAACACTGAAGCTTTCTTT. This encodes CASSRQQNTEAFF. The genes are TRBV3-1 (or the pseudogene TRBV3-2) and TRBJ1-1, with D perhaps matching TRBD1 (5 bases). Germline CDR1 and CDR2: LGHDT and YNNKEL (reference sequence). The CDR3 has 13 amino acids. V lost 4 bases to trimming and J lost 1 base, with 7 bases between them.

Comments on this clone: Its ends do not fully match the called genes, so a read error is possible. The gene calls are TRBV2 and TRBJ2-3; D might be TRBD2 (6 bases). The CDR3 contains 10 residues. Looked up from germline, CDR1 is SNHLY and CDR2 is FYNNEI. DNA for the CDR3: TGTGCCAGCAGTGGGCAGGAGGGATTTTTT. Translating it yields CASSGQEGFF.

The chain employs TRBV4-3 and TRBJ1-2; D ambiguous. The V gene lost 1 base and the J gene lost 3 bases, with 12 bases spanning the gap. The CDR3 covers 15 residues. Germline V gene sequence: CDR1 LGHNA, CDR2 YSLEER. The CDR3 loop reads CASSQAEGAYYGYTF. The DNA of the CDR3 is TGCGCCAGCAGCCAAGCAGAAGGAGCCTACTATGGCTACACCTTC.